A single sample gave rise to the 28 T cell receptor beta chains below, sequenced in a study of breast tumors, draining lymph nodes, adjacent tissues. TCRdb redid the calling of the multiplex PCR reads with MiXCR, one entry per CDR3 protein. The sample contains about 230,000 distinct CDR3 sequences, approximately 29% of which appear only once. The lymph nodes were axillary draining lymph nodes from breast cancer patients. Sequencing used axillary lymph node tissue. Every receptor here comes from a female donor with breast cancer. Some clones in this sample may be carry-over from other donors' samples.

This clonotype showed up many times. The chain recombines TRBV15 with TRBJ2-5, with 10 bases lining up with TRBD1. There are 14 residues in the CDR3. CDR1 LNHNV and CDR2 YYDKDF come from the germline V gene (reference sequence). V shed 3 bases and J 3 bases; nucleotides not matched to a gene: 1. The CDR3 protein is CATSRGTGEETQYF. CDR3 DNA sequence: TGTGCCACCAGCAGGGGGACAGGGGAAGAGACCCAGTACTTC.

At least ten counts were recorded for this clonotype. This sequence joins TRBV20-1 and TRBJ1-4; 10 bases match TRBD1. The trim removed 3 bases at V and 8 bases at J, leaving 12 bases unmatched. This CDR3 contains 16 residues. Germline lookup yields CDR1 DFQATT and CDR2 SNEGSKA (reference sequence). CDR3 DNA: TGCAGTGCTAGCCGAAAATGGACAGGGGGATCCGAAAAACTGTTTTTT. The encoded protein is CSASRKWTGGSEKLFF.

The rearrangement uses TRBV14 and TRBJ1-6; no firm D call. V lost 5 bases and J 8 bases, leaving 10 bases between the germline ends. Per the germline V gene, CDR1 is SGHDN and CDR2 is FVKESK. This CDR3 is 13 amino acids long. The CDR3 loop is CASSYGRDSPLHF. The CDR3, as DNA: TGTGCCAGCAGCTACGGGAGGGATTCACCCCTCCACTTT.

The chain uses TRBV20-1 and TRBJ1-5, with 9 bases matching TRBD1. This CDR3 is built from 13 residues. Per the germline V gene, CDR1 is DFQATT and CDR2 is SNEGSKA (reference sequence). CDR3 protein: CSVGDRVNQPQHF. The DNA of the CDR3 is TGCAGCGTTGGGGACAGGGTCAATCAGCCCCAGCATTTT.

This clonotype was seen at least ten times. The CDR3 loop is CASSAENTGELFF. CDR3 in DNA: TGTGCCAGCAGCGCCGAGAACACCGGGGAGCTGTTTTTT. The rearrangement uses TRBV9 and TRBJ2-2, with D unresolved. Germline CDR1 SGDLS, CDR2 YYNGEE. V was cut by 3 bases and J by 1 base, with 4 bases left in between. The length of the CDR3 is 13 residues.

Turning to this clonotype: This is likely a read error, given that the CDR3 carries no conserved phenylalanine or tryptophan at its end. This rearrangement joins TRBV6-6 to TRBJ2-7, with 9 bases matching TRBD2. Unmatched junction bases numbered 23, after V lost 7 bases and J lost 4 bases. Germline lookup yields CDR1 MNHNY and CDR2 SVGAGI (reference sequence). The CDR3 consists of 19 residues. The CDR3 loop is CASTPPGEPAGGSQYEQYL. The CDR3 region has the DNA TGTGCCAGCACCCCCCCAGGGGAGCCAGCGGGAGGATCGCAGTACGAGCAGTACCTC.

The DNA of the CDR3 is TGCGCCAGCAGCTTGTTGGGGGGGGGGCACTACTTC. This translates into CASSLLGGGHYF. The chain employs TRBV5-1 and TRBJ2-7; D may be TRBD2 (7 bases). The CDR3 covers 12 residues. V shed 1 base and J shed 13 bases, with 15 bases lying between them. CDR1 SGHRS and CDR2 YFSETQ come from the germline V gene.

This clonotype has at least ten counts. The rearrangement links TRBV3-1 to TRBJ2-2; D may be TRBD1 (6 bases). V lost 0 bases and J 3 bases, leaving 11 bases between the germline ends. This CDR3 region has 16 residues. CDR1 and CDR2 (germline): LGHDT, YNNKEL (reference sequence). Here the CDR3 DNA reads TGTGCCAGCAGCCAAGATAGGGGGAGTGACACCGGGGAGCTGTTTTTT. It translates to CASSQDRGSDTGELFF.

This chain links TRBV7-4 with TRBJ2-3, with D perhaps TRBD2 (6 bases). Germline V gives CDR1 SGHVT, CDR2 SQSDAQ. V was clipped by 0 bases and J by 2 bases, with 6 bases between them. The CDR3 sequence is 14 residues long. The DNA of the CDR3 is TGTGCCAGCAGCTTAGCGGGACTCACAGATACGCAGTATTTT. Protein sequence: CASSLAGLTDTQYF.

This clonotype was counted at least ten times. This sequence joins TRBV29-1 and TRBJ2-7; 7 bases match TRBD2. The CDR3 consists of 14 residues. Trimming at V came to 7 bases and at J to 9 bases, leaving 18 bases not matched to a gene. Germline CDR1 is SQVTM and CDR2 is ANQGSEA. This CDR3 reads CSGSEAVAGAVQYF. The CDR3 nucleotides are TGCAGCGGCAGTGAAGCGGTAGCGGGTGCCGTGCAGTACTTC.

Notes on this clonotype: Lacking the conserved final phenylalanine or tryptophan, this CDR3 likely reflects a read error. The DNA is omitted, as the CDR3 cannot be located on it reliably, and the CDR3 follows TCRdb's listing. The chain couples TRBV29-1 to TRBJ2-2; the table calls TRBD2, which could not be checked here. Ends included, the CDR3 has 13 residues. CDR1 SQVTM and CDR2 ANQGSEA come from the germline V gene. This chain's CDR3 is CSASLQNTGELSS.

This clonotype was picked up one time. The junction departs from germline at one end; a sequencing error may be responsible. The rearrangement joins TRBV20-1 to TRBJ2-6, with 7 bases matching TRBD1. This CDR3 contains 14 residues. The V gene's germline CDR1 is DFQATT and CDR2 SNEGSKA (reference sequence). The CDR3 reads CSAGDRARANVLTF. The CDR3 bases are TGCAGTGCTGGAGACAGGGCGAGGGCCAACGTCCTGACTTTC.

This rearrangement joins TRBV7-9 to TRBJ1-5; 8 bases are shared with TRBD1. Germline assignment: CDR1 SEHNR and CDR2 FQNEAQ (reference sequence). V trimming: 6 bases; J trimming: 7 bases; junction bases outside the gene matches: 5. There are 13 residues in the CDR3. This CDR3 reads CASSRQGIQPQHF. The CDR3 nucleotides read TGTGCCAGCAGTCGACAGGGGATACAGCCCCAGCATTTT.

This clonotype was counted only a few times. V usage is TRBV11-2 and J usage is TRBJ2-1; a possible D gene is TRBD2 (6 bases). V was cut by 1 base and J by 0 bases, with 10 bases left in between. Germline V gene lookup returns CDR1 SGHAT and CDR2 FQNNGV. The length of the CDR3 is 16 residues. CDR3 nucleotides: TGTGCCAGCAGCTTAGGTACGGGAGCCTCCTACAATGAGCAGTTCTTC. Amino acids: CASSLGTGASYNEQFF.

The V call is TRBV4-1, the J call TRBJ2-2; D gene ambiguous. Germline V gives CDR1 MGHRA, CDR2 YSYEKL. The CDR3 covers 12 residues. Trimming pared 0 bases from V and 9 bases from J, leaving 5 bases between. CDR3 nucleotide sequence: TGCGCCAGCAGCCAAGATACGCGGGAGCTGTTTTTT. It codes for CASSQDTRELFF.

The sample holds a few counts of this clonotype. The chain couples TRBV9 to TRBJ1-1, with 9 bases identical to TRBD1. The length of the CDR3 is 13 residues. With V trimmed by 2 bases and J by 8 bases, 4 bases remained unmatched. From germline, CDR1 is SGDLS and CDR2 YYNGEE. DNA for the CDR3: TGTGCCAGCAGCGTCACAGGGGGCGGAGAAGCTTTCTTT. It specifies CASSVTGGGEAFF.

V gene TRBV2 combines with J gene TRBJ2-1; D is possibly TRBD1 (6 bases). Deletions cut 7 bases from V and 8 bases from J, with 21 bases between. CDR3 length: 15 residues. Germline assignment: CDR1 SNHLY and CDR2 FYNNEI. In DNA form, the CDR3 reads TGTGCCAGCAACGTACTGACAGGAGGAATCGATGAGCAGTTCTTC. Translated: CASNVLTGGIDEQFF. Combining the CDR3 with reference TRBV2 and TRBJ2-1 gives the whole variable domain EPEVTQTPSHQVTQMGQEVILRCVPISNHLYFYWYRQILGQKVEFLVSFYNNEISEKSEIFDDQFSVERPDGSNFTLKIRSTKLEDSAMYFCASNVLTGGIDEQFFGPGTRLTVL.

This chain links TRBV9 with TRBJ1-2, with TRBD1 identical over 8 bases. CDR1 SGDLS and CDR2 YYNGEE come from the germline V gene. This CDR3 has 15 residues. V was clipped by 3 bases and J by 4 bases; unmatched bases: 8. Here the CDR3 DNA reads TGTGCCAGCAGCGCTCAGACAGGGGTTACCTATGGCTACACCTTC. It specifies CASSAQTGVTYGYTF.

This clonotype was seen at least ten times. The chain combines TRBV12-3 or TRBV12-4 with TRBJ2-2, with TRBD2 identical over 8 bases. After removal of 8 bases from V and 1 base from J, the junction contained 12 bases not matched to a gene. This CDR3 spans 17 amino acids. CDR3 region: CASGSSSGSLNTGELFF. In DNA, the CDR3 is TGTGCCAGCGGGTCTTCGAGCGGGAGTTTGAACACCGGGGAGCTGTTTTTT.

Many counts were recorded for this clonotype. The chain uses TRBV18 and TRBJ2-7, with D perhaps TRBD1 (6 bases). Trimming took 3 bases from V and 2 from J, leaving 11 bases between them. This CDR3 region has 14 residues. CDR1 is KGHSH and CDR2 is LQKENI in the germline V gene. The CDR3 loop is CASSPGTPPYEQYF. The CDR3 coding sequence is TGTGCCAGCTCACCGGGGACACCGCCCTACGAGCAGTACTTC.

This chain uses TRBV20-1 with TRBJ1-1; 7 nucleotides agree with TRBD1. V lost 1 base to trimming and J lost 4 bases; unmatched junction nucleotides: 12. The CDR3 is made up of 16 amino acids. CDR1 is DFQATT and CDR2 is SNEGSKA in the germline V gene (reference sequence). The CDR3 is CSARAVRGRGVTEAFF. For the CDR3, the DNA is TGCAGTGCTAGAGCCGTCAGGGGCAGGGGGGTCACTGAAGCTTTCTTT.

This clonotype was seen ten or more times. The gene calls are TRBV20-1 and TRBJ2-1; 9 positions match TRBD2. The trim removed 1 base at V and 4 bases at J, leaving 2 bases unmatched. CDR1 and CDR2 from the germline V gene are DFQATT and SNEGSKA (reference sequence). The CDR3 loop spans 14 amino acids. This CDR3 reads CSARGLAGYNEQFF. Here the CDR3 DNA reads TGCAGTGCTAGAGGGCTAGCGGGATACAATGAGCAGTTCTTC.

This clonotype was recorded at least ten times. The gene calls are TRBV11-3 and TRBJ2-3; D may be TRBD2 (5 bases). The CDR3 length is 15 residues. Germline CDR1 reads SGHNT; CDR2 reads YENEEA. Between the trimmed V and J ends, which lost 3 bases and 1 base, there was a span of 11 bases. The CDR3 loop reads CASSFLAGGTDTQYF. The CDR3, as DNA: TGTGCCAGCAGCTTTCTAGCTGGTGGCACAGATACGCAGTATTTT.

Regarding this clonotype: One end of the junction is discordant with germline, which a read error may explain. Here the CDR3 DNA reads TGTGCCACCAGTACAGATGTGACTAGCGGCAGGGAGCAGTTCTTC. This gives the protein CATSTDVTSGREQFF. The chain combines TRBV12-3 or TRBV12-4 with TRBJ2-1, with TRBD2 matching 9 bases. The CDR3 is 15 residues long.

This clonotype was observed a few times. Just one base apart from a much larger clone, this may be a read error. J is TRBJ2-5 and V is TRBV6-4, with TRBD2 as a possible D gene (5 bases). Germline lookup yields CDR1 MRHNA and CDR2 SNTAGT. There are 14 residues in the CDR3. V lost 5 bases and J 3 bases, leaving 13 bases between the germline ends. CDR3 DNA: TGTGCCAGCAGTCGGAAGGCGGGCGAAGAGACCCAGTACTTC. Translated, it gives CASSRKAGEETQYF.

In the case of this clonotype: Here the CDR3 omits its conserved ending phenylalanine or tryptophan, so a read error is the likely source. This chain connects TRBV4-3 to TRBJ1-1; a possible D gene is TRBD1 (6 bases). Germline V gene sequence: CDR1 LGHNA, CDR2 YSLEER. This CDR3 region has 14 residues. The ends were cut back, 6 bases at V and 4 bases at J, with 15 bases in the middle. The CDR3 is CASRRDTGSTEAFL. The CDR3 DNA follows: TGCGCCAGCAGGCGGGACACCGGTTCCACTGAAGCTTTCCTT.

There are many counts of this clonotype. CDR3 sequence (DNA): TGCAGTGCTAGTGGGGATGGGGGCGGGACTAGCGCCTACGAGCAGTACTTC. This gives the protein CSASGDGGGTSAYEQYF. This chain connects TRBV20-1 to TRBJ2-7; 10 bases map to TRBD2. CDR3 size: 17 residues. V trimming: 3 bases; J trimming: 2 bases; junction bases outside the gene matches: 13. Germline loops: CDR1 DFQATT, CDR2 SNEGSKA (reference sequence).

The chain couples TRBV29-1 to TRBJ1-2; 9 nucleotides line up with TRBD1. The germline V gene has CDR1 SQVTM and CDR2 ANQGSEA. The CDR3 extends over 12 amino acids. The V gene end was trimmed by 7 bases and the J gene end by 7 bases; junction bases not matched to a gene: 7. The CDR3, as DNA: TGCAGCGCCGGACAGGGGATGGGTGGCTACACCTTC. Its protein product is CSAGQGMGGYTF. Drawing the rest from reference TRBV29-1 and TRBJ1-2, the complete variable domain is SAVISQKPSRDICQRGTSLTIQCQVDSQVTMMFWYRQQPGQSLTLIATANQGSEATYESGFVIDKFPISRPNLTFSTLTVSNMSPEDSSIYLCSAGQGMGGYTFGSGTRLTVV.